This T cell receptor beta chain was profiled in a study of T cells in narcolepsy. The data were produced by immunoSEQ multiplex PCR, yet TCRdb's version contains in-frame clones alone and is incomplete. The data contain about 40,000 clones, more than 70% of them singletons. This CDR3 has 14 amino acids. Germline CDR1 and CDR2: MNHEY and SMNVEV (reference sequence). After removal of 10 bases from V and 2 bases from J, the junction contained 6 bases not matched to a gene. The clonotype was recovered from a human donor with narcolepsy. The chain links TRBV27 to TRBJ1-3, with 9 bases identical to TRBD1. Input material: CD45RA- memory CD4+ T cells from PBMCs. The CDR3 sequence: CATRDRAAGNTIYF. DNA of the CDR3: TGTGCCACCAGGGACAGGGCGGCTGGAAACACCATATATTTT.